This T cell receptor beta chain was identified during a study of T cell changes during pregnancy in multiple sclerosis. The germline V and J ends were trimmed by 3 bases and 2 bases, with 13 bases remaining between them. Per the germline V gene, CDR1 is SNHLY and CDR2 is FYNNEI. The CDR3 length is 15 residues. Sequencing was performed with immunoSEQ multiplex PCR; in TCRdb, only in-frame clones are kept and a portion is missing. The sample records around 80,000 clones, about 96% being singletons. The origin of this receptor is a female donor with multiple sclerosis, enrolled in a pregnancy study. The sample in question was peripheral blood, obtained in the second trimester of pregnancy. The chain combines TRBV2 with TRBJ1-1; no reliable D call. CDR3 coding DNA: TGTGCCAGCAGTGACGATACTCTCCGAAACACTGAAGCTTTCTTT. It specifies CASSDDTLRNTEAFF. The variable domain in full, with the rest retrieved from reference TRBV2 and TRBJ1-1, is EPEVTQTPSHQVTQMGQEVILRCVPISNHLYFYWYRQILGQKVEFLVSFYNNEISEKSEIFDDQFSVERPDGSNFTLKIRSTKLEDSAMYFCASSDDTLRNTEAFFGQGTRLTVV.